This record looks at one T cell receptor (beta chain) sequence and its context. Its antigen is not yet known. Per-nucleotide qualities are absent, and no much larger clonotype sits a single base away. Libraries were built with the immunoSEQ multiplex PCR assay. TCRdb limited this immuneACCESS table to in-frame rearrangements with V and J called. A share of clones is missing; checked studies link under half to unresolved V genes, and the rest is unexplained. Recorded for this sample are approximately 730,000 clones; 80% to 90% of them occurred a single time. The biggest ten clones account for around 0.01% of the sample. The data belong to a study of shared T cell receptors in the human thymus (dated by TCRdb to the early 2020s). With respect to the entire study: The study examined how self-reactive, shared T-cell receptor alpha chains are generated in the human thymus.

V is cut back by 5 bases and J by 7 bases, with 10 bases in the junction unmatched. The CDR3 numbers 15 residues from cysteine through phenylalanine. This entry keeps only the CDR3 DNA: 45 bases, framed from base 1. CDR1 and CDR2 were assigned from the germline V gene as MDHEN and SYDVKM. The data also belong to a second study, concerning human thymus T cells. The second investigation adds: Donors were immunologically healthy infants undergoing open corrective cardiac surgery for congenital heart defects in Finland. Thymus tissue was obtained as surgical resects removed during corrective cardiac surgery. V and J gene segment usage appeared biased in both thymic and peripheral blood repertoires. The related research found that thymic TCR repertoires overlapped highly between unrelated individuals. The study described the TCR alpha and beta repertoires in roughly 8 infant thymus samples and a handful of matching peripheral blood samples. Donor ages ranging from about 6 to 250 days were recorded, and a handful of male and a couple of female infants were included in the cohort. Thymocytes were released mechanically from tissue and stored at -70 °C as pellets of roughly 9-31 million cells. A QIAsymphony instrument was used to extract genomic DNA from frozen cell pellets. Using the immunoSEQ multiplex PCR assay, the TCRB and TCRAD loci were amplified from a standardized quantity of quality-controlled genomic DNA. The amplicons covered the V(D)J region and were long enough to include the CDR3 and to identify the V and J genes. The amplicons were sequenced on an Illumina platform via the commercial immunoSEQ service. Primer bias and sequencing errors were corrected using previously described methods, and TCRAD and TCRB definitions followed the IMGT database. Repertoires were analysed with immunoSEQ Analyzer 3.0 and VDJTools, covering basic statistics, V/J segment usage, diversity estimates, rarefaction and pairwise overlap. Chao1, ChaoE, Efron-Thisted, Shannon and inverse Simpson indices were used to estimate diversity, which was also estimated on datasets down-sampled to the smallest sample. Repertoire overlap was determined by strict matching of CDR3 nucleotide sequence, V gene and J gene, and Jaccard-based multidimensional scaling clustering was applied. On average, roughly 810,000 unique TCRB clonotypes were obtained from thymus samples, compared with about 84,000 from blood samples.

This clonotype originated in a girl less than two years old with a congenital heart defect. Donor details come from another sample of the same person, matched by shared clones. The sample taken for sequencing was thymocytes. The V and J genes are TRBV28 and TRBJ1-4; 7 middle bases align to TRBD1. The sequenced DNA is TGTGCCAGCAGTCCTGAGGACAGGCCTCTTGAAAAACTGTTTTTT. Its translation reads: CASSPEDRPLEKLFF.